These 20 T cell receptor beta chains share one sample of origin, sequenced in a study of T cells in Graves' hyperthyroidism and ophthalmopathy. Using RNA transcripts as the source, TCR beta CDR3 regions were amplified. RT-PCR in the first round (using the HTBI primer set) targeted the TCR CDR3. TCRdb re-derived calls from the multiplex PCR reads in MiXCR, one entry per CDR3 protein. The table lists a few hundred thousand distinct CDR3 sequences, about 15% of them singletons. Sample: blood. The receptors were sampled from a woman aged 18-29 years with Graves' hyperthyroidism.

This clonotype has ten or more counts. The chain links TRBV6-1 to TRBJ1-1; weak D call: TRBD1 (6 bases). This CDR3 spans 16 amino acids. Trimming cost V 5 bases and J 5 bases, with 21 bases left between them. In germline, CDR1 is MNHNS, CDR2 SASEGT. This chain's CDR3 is CASSKGGAGGETEAFF. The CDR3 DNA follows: TGTGCCAGCAGTAAGGGCGGTGCGGGGGGCGAGACTGAAGCTTTCTTT.

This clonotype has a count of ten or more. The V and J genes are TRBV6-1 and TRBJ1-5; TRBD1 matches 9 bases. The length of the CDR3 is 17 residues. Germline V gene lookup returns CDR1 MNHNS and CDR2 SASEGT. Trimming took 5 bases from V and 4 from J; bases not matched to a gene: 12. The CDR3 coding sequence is TGTGCCAGCAGTTCGATCAACAGGGGGCAACGTAATCAGCCCCAGCATTTT. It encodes CASSSINRGQRNQPQHF.

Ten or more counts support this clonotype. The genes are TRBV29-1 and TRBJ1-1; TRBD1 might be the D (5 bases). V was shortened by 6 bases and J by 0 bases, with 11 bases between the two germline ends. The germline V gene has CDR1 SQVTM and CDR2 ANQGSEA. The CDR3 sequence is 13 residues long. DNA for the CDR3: TGCAGCGTCGCCGGGACTTTGAACACTGAAGCTTTCTTT. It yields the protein CSVAGTLNTEAFF.

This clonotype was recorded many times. The CDR3 is CAGGGATNEKLFF. Here the CDR3 DNA reads TGTGCAGGCGGGGGTGCAACTAATGAAAAACTGTTTTTT. The chain joins TRBV28 to TRBJ1-4, with D possibly being TRBD1 (5 bases). The CDR3 covers 13 residues. Germline V CDR1 and CDR2: MDHEN, SYDVKM.

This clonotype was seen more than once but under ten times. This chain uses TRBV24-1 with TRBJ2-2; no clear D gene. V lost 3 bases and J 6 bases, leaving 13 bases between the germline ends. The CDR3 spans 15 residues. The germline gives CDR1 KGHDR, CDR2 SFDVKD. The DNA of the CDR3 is TGTGCCACCAGTGATCCTGGATCTAATGCCGGGGAGCTGTTTTTT. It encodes CATSDPGSNAGELFF.

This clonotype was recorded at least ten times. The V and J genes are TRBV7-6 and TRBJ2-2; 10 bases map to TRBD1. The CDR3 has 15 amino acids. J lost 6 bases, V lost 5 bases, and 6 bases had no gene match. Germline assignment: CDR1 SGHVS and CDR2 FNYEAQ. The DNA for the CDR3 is TGTGCCAGCAGCCCCGGGACAGGGGCAGCCGGGGAGCTGTTTTTT. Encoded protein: CASSPGTGAAGELFF. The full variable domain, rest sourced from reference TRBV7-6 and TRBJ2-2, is GAGVSQSPRYKVTKRGQDVALRCDPISGHVSLYWYRQALGQGPEFLTYFNYEAQQDKSGLPNDRFSAERPEGSISTLTIQRTEQRDSAMYRCASSPGTGAAGELFFGEGSRLTVL.

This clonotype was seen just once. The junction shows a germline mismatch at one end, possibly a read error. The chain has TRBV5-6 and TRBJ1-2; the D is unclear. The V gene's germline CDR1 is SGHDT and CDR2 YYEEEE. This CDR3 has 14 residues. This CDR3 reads CVSSLEEGGYGYTF. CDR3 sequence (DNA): TGTGTCAGCAGCTTGGAGGAGGGAGGATATGGCTACACCTTC.

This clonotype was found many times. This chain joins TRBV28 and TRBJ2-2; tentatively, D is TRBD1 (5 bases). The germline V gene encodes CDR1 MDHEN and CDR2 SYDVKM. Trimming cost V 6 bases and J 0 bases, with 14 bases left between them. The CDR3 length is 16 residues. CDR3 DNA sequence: TGTGCCAGCAGCCCATCTGGACACCCGAACACCGGGGAGCTGTTTTTT. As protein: CASSPSGHPNTGELFF.

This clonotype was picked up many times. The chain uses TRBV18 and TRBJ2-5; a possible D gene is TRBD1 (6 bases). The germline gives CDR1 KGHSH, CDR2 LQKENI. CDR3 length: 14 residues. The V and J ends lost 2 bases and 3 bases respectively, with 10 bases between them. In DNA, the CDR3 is TGTGCCAGCTCACCAATAAAGGGGGAAGAGACCCAGTACTTC. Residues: CASSPIKGEETQYF. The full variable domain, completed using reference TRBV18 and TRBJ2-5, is NAGVMQNPRHLVRRRGQEARLRCSPMKGHSHVYWYRQLPEEGLKFMVYLQKENIIDESGMPKERFSAEFPKEGPSILRIQQVVRGDSAAYFCASSPIKGEETQYFGPGTRLLVL.

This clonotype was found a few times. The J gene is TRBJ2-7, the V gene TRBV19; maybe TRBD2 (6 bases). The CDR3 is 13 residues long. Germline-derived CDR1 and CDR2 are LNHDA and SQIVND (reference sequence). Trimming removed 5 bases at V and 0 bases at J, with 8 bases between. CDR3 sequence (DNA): TGTGCCAGTAGTTGGGGACTCTCCTACGAGCAGTACTTC. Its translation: CASSWGLSYEQYF.

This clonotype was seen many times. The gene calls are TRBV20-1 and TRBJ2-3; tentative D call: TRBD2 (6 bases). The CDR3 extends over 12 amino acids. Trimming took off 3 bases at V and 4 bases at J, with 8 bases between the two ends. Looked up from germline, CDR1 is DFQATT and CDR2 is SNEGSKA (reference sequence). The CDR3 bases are TGCAGTGCTAGTAGGAGGGCAGATACGCAGTATTTT. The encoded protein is CSASRRADTQYF.

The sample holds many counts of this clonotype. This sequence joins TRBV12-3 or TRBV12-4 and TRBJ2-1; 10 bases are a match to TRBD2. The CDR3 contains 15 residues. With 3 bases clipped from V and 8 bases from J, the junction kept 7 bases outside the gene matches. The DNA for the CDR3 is TGTGCCAGCAGTTTCAGAGCGGGGGGGTCCGATGAGCAGTTCTTC. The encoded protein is CASSFRAGGSDEQFF.

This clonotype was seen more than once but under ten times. The CDR3 sequence: CASTAEGKETQYF. The DNA of the CDR3 is TGTGCCAGTACCGCGGAGGGGAAAGAGACCCAGTACTTC. J is TRBJ2-5 and V is TRBV19, with D possibly being TRBD2 (6 bases). V was shortened by 7 bases and J by 3 bases, with 12 bases between the two germline ends. CDR3 size: 13 residues. Germline assignment: CDR1 LNHDA and CDR2 SQIVND (reference sequence).

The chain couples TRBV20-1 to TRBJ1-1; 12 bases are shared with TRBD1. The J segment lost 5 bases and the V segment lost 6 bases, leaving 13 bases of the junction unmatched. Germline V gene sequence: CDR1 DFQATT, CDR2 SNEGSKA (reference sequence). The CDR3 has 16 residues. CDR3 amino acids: CSASSRDRGPGTEAFF. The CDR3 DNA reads TGCAGTGCCAGCAGCCGGGACAGGGGGCCAGGTACTGAAGCTTTCTTT.

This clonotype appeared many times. The DNA of the CDR3 is TGTGCCACCAGCAGATCGGGGAACACTGAAGCTTTCTTT. It encodes CATSRSGNTEAFF. The gene calls are TRBV15 and TRBJ1-1; D not resolved. The CDR3 consists of 13 residues. The germline gives CDR1 LNHNV, CDR2 YYDKDF (reference sequence). Trimming shortened V by 2 bases and J by 1 base, and 5 bases separated the two germline ends.

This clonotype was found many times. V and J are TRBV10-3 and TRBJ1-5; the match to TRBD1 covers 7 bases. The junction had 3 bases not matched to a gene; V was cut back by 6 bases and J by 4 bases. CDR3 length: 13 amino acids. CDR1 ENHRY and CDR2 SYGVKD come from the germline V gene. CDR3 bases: TGTGCCATCAGACAGGGGCCTAATCAGCCCCAGCATTTT. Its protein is CAIRQGPNQPQHF.

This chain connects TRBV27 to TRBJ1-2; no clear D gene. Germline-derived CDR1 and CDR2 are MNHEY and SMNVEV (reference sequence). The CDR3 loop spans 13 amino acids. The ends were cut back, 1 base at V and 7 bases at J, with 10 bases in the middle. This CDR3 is CASSLLFSGGYTF. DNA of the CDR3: TGTGCCAGCAGTTTATTATTCTCTGGTGGCTACACCTTC.

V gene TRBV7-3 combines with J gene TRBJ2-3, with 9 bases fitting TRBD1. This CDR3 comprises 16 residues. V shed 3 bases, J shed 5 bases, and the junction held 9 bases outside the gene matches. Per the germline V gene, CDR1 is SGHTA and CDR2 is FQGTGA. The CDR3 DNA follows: TGTGCCAGCAGCTTGGGACAGGGCGTGAAGCAAGATACGCAGTATTTT. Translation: CASSLGQGVKQDTQYF.

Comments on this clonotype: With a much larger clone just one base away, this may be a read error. The CDR3 DNA reads TGCGCCAGCAGCCCTCGCCGGGGCAGCCTCGAGCAGTACTTC. It codes for CASSPRRGSLEQYF. The chain is built from TRBV5-1 and TRBJ2-7; D tentatively fits TRBD1 or TRBD2 (5 bases each). This CDR3 has 14 amino acids. The germline V gene encodes CDR1 SGHRS and CDR2 YFSETQ. V lost 4 bases, J lost 6 bases, and 17 bases lay in between.

The CDR3 sequence: CASSPTGTGTSSYEQYF. CDR3 nucleotides: TGTGCCAGCAGCCCAACCGGGACAGGGACCAGCTCCTACGAGCAGTACTTC. The chain joins TRBV6-1 to TRBJ2-7; 9 bases fit TRBD1. Germline CDR1 and CDR2: MNHNS and SASEGT. The CDR3 extends over 17 amino acids. V lost 6 bases and J lost 0; bases outside the gene matches: 12.